The 21 T cell receptor beta chains given below trace back to one sample, sequenced in a study of blood T cells in healthy people across ages. A second about 7 to 11 cycle PCR used barcoded and J-beta primers. TCRdb fed the 5' RACE reads into MiXCR, producing one record per CDR3 protein. This sample has about 1.4 million distinct CDR3 sequences, with approximately 59% found just once. Sequencing was carried out using blood. Every receptor here comes from a man aged 18 to 30 in good health.

This sequence joins TRBV29-1 and TRBJ1-2; 7 positions match TRBD1. Germline trimming cut 4 bases from V and 4 bases from J; bases unmatched to any gene: 6. This CDR3 contains 13 residues. The V gene's germline CDR1 is SQVTM and CDR2 ANQGSEA. The CDR3 protein is CSVAPGQLYGYTF. CDR3 nucleotides: TGCAGCGTTGCTCCGGGACAGCTCTATGGCTACACCTTC.

The sample holds a few counts of this clonotype. The junction differs from germline at one of its ends, possibly a read error. The V gene is TRBV15, the J gene TRBJ2-4; tentatively, D is TRBD2 (6 bases). The tail of the sequence fits TRBJ2-5 better, so the J call may be wrong. The CDR3 is 13 residues long. The germline V gene encodes CDR1 LNHNV and CDR2 YYDKDF (reference sequence). CDR3 in amino acids: CATSLGRQGTQYF. CDR3 sequence (DNA): TGTGCCACCAGCCTAGGGAGGCAAGGGACCCAGTACTTC.

Worth noting for this clonotype: Its ends do not fully match the called genes, so a read error is possible. The genes are TRBV13 and TRBJ2-3, with TRBD1 matching over 7 bases. The CDR3 runs to 16 residues. Germline V gene sequence: CDR1 PRHDT, CDR2 FYEKMQ (reference sequence). The CDR3 loop is CSSSAPTGSRADTQYF. CDR3 DNA sequence: TGTTCCAGCAGCGCGCCGACAGGGAGTAGAGCAGATACGCAGTATTTT.

This clonotype was seen once. The CDR3 loop reads CASSQDPTEYYEQYF. CDR3 in DNA: TGCGCCAGCAGCCAAGATCCGACGGAGTACTACGAGCAGTACTTC. This rearrangement joins TRBV4-1 to TRBJ2-7; D uncertain. The germline CDR1 and CDR2 sequences are MGHRA and YSYEKL. The V and J ends lost 0 bases and 3 bases respectively, with 12 bases between them. This CDR3 has 15 amino acids.

V gene TRBV20-1 combines with J gene TRBJ2-7; unclear D gene. The germline V gene encodes CDR1 DFQATT and CDR2 SNEGSKA (reference sequence). The CDR3 extends over 12 amino acids. The germline V and J ends were trimmed by 5 bases and 1 base, with 9 bases remaining between them. CDR3 bases: TGCAGTGCTCCCGGGCTTTCCTACGAGCAGTACTTC. It yields the protein CSAPGLSYEQYF.

The chain joins TRBV27 to TRBJ2-1; D is possibly TRBD1 (6 bases). The DNA end is a closer match to TRBJ2-7, so the J assignment may be wrong. The CDR3 is made up of 14 amino acids. The V gene's germline CDR1 is MNHEY and CDR2 SMNVEV (reference sequence). CDR3 in amino acids: CASGGQSSYNEQYF. The CDR3 DNA sequence: TGTGCCAGCGGAGGACAGAGCTCCTACAATGAGCAGTACTTC.

This chain links TRBV4-1 with TRBJ2-1; the match to TRBD2 covers 8 bases. Germline V CDR1 and CDR2: MGHRA, YSYEKL. The V segment lost 2 bases and the J segment 6 bases; nucleotides outside the gene matches: 18. This CDR3 region has 19 residues. The chain's CDR3 is CASSQRPPDLAGRGNEQFF. For the CDR3, the DNA is TGCGCCAGCAGCCAACGACCACCAGACCTAGCGGGCCGAGGCAATGAGCAGTTCTTC.

This clonotype has a handful of counts. This chain uses TRBV7-8 with TRBJ1-4; a weak D match, TRBD1 (6 bases). Trimming removed 2 bases at V and 8 bases at J, with 21 bases between. The germline gives CDR1 SGHVS, CDR2 FQNEAQ. This CDR3 is 17 amino acids long. CDR3 in DNA: TGTGCCAGCAGCTTATTTGGGGGGTCGGGGGGCGGGGAAAAACTGTTTTTT. This translates into CASSLFGGSGGGEKLFF.

J is TRBJ2-3 and V is TRBV7-9; unclear D gene. There are 17 residues in the CDR3. CDR1 and CDR2 (germline): SEHNR, FQNEAQ (reference sequence). Trimming left V 2 bases short and J 0 bases short, with 15 bases between. The CDR3, as DNA: TGTGCCAGCAGCTTATGGGTCTCAGCGCCGAGCACAGATACGCAGTATTTT. It is translated as CASSLWVSAPSTDTQYF.

The chain uses TRBV3-1 and TRBJ2-5; no definite D call. The V gene's germline CDR1 is LGHDT and CDR2 YNNKEL (reference sequence). This CDR3 has 15 residues. Trimming left V 4 bases short and J 4 bases short, with 16 bases between. CDR3: CASSPPREIGETQYF. The DNA for the CDR3 is TGTGCCAGCAGCCCCCCCCGAGAGATTGGAGAGACCCAGTACTTC.

J is TRBJ2-3 and V is TRBV3-1; D perhaps matches TRBD2 (6 bases). Between the trimmed V and J ends, which lost 1 base and 14 bases, there was a span of 22 bases. This CDR3 contains 15 residues. The germline V gene has CDR1 LGHDT and CDR2 YNNKEL (reference sequence). The CDR3, as DNA: TGTGCCAGCAGCCAAGCCTCTGGGGACTTAAGCAGGAGGTATTTT. Translating gives CASSQASGDLSRRYF.

The chain has TRBV11-2 and TRBJ2-7; D is unresolved. Germline V gene sequence: CDR1 SGHAT, CDR2 FQNNGV. V lost 5 bases and J lost 1, with 12 bases in between. The CDR3 has 14 residues. This chain's CDR3 is CASSSPVNSYEQYF. The CDR3 region has the DNA TGTGCCAGCAGCAGTCCGGTGAATTCCTACGAGCAGTACTTC.

The genes are TRBV12-3 or TRBV12-4 and TRBJ2-1; D unclear. The CDR3 contains 16 residues. The V end was cut by 6 bases, the J end by 7 bases, with 22 bases between. The CDR3 loop reads CASRPTRTQATNEQFF. The CDR3 DNA follows: TGTGCCAGCAGGCCTACGAGGACCCAGGCAACGAATGAGCAGTTCTTC.

This clonotype appeared a few times. The rearrangement links TRBV29-1 to TRBJ2-3; 9 bases match TRBD1. The CDR3 is 14 residues long. Germline lookup yields CDR1 SQVTM and CDR2 ANQGSEA. The V and J ends lost 4 bases and 2 bases, in that order; junction bases with no gene match: 4. The CDR3, as DNA: TGCAGCGTTGGGGGACAGGGCTTCACAGATACGCAGTATTTT. It specifies CSVGGQGFTDTQYF.

There are a few counts of this clonotype. This chain links TRBV7-9 with TRBJ2-6; no reliable D call. The CDR3 consists of 17 residues. CDR1 SEHNR and CDR2 FQNEAQ come from the germline V gene (reference sequence). The V gene lost 5 bases and the J gene lost 4 bases, with 18 bases spanning the gap. The CDR3: CASSPPTHNTGANVLTF. Written as DNA, the CDR3 is TGTGCCAGCAGCCCTCCGACTCATAATACAGGGGCCAACGTCCTGACTTTC.

The rearrangement joins TRBV28 to TRBJ2-7, with 9 bases fitting TRBD2. V shed 5 bases and J 3 bases; nucleotides not matched to a gene: 8. Germline loops: CDR1 MDHEN, CDR2 SYDVKM. The CDR3 covers 15 residues. CDR3 amino acids: CASSPAGGAGYEQYF. CDR3 nucleotide sequence: TGTGCCAGCAGTCCCGCGGGGGGGGCCGGCTACGAGCAGTACTTC.

This chain joins TRBV27 and TRBJ1-2, with TRBD1 matching 8 bases. This CDR3 is built from 14 residues. J lost 7 bases, V lost 5 bases, and 9 bases had no gene match. The germline gives CDR1 MNHEY, CDR2 SMNVEV (reference sequence). The CDR3 nucleotides are TGTGCCAGCAGTATAGCAGGGGGCTATTTTGGCTACACCTTC. Protein product: CASSIAGGYFGYTF.

This clonotype was counted between two and nine times. V gene TRBV6-1 combines with J gene TRBJ1-1, with D hard to call. CDR3 size: 12 residues. The V end lost 1 base, the J end lost 6 bases, and 6 bases lay between the germline ends. Germline V gene sequence: CDR1 MNHNS, CDR2 SASEGT. The CDR3 DNA reads TGTGCCAGCAGTGAAGATGGGGCTGAAGCTTTCTTT. As protein: CASSEDGAEAFF.

The V and J genes are TRBV20-1 and TRBJ1-2, with D tentatively TRBD1 (6 bases). The germline gives CDR1 DFQATT, CDR2 SNEGSKA (reference sequence). The CDR3 contains 14 residues. V was pared by 5 bases and J by 4 bases, with 17 bases between. The CDR3 nucleotides are TGCAGTGCTCTTAACGTGGGGGGCGGCTATGGCTACACCTTC. Translating it yields CSALNVGGGYGYTF.

The V gene is TRBV27, the J gene TRBJ1-1; D perhaps matches TRBD1 (6 bases). The CDR3 length is 13 residues. Germline CDR1 is MNHEY and CDR2 is SMNVEV (reference sequence). V lost 6 bases and J lost 5, with 13 bases in between. The CDR3 region is CASRSTGFTEAFF. In DNA, the CDR3 is TGTGCCAGCAGGTCGACAGGCTTTACTGAAGCTTTCTTT.

This rearrangement joins TRBV7-2 to TRBJ1-4; D might be TRBD1 (5 bases). Germline lookup yields CDR1 SGHTA and CDR2 FQGNSA. V was cut by 2 bases and J by 4 bases, with 11 bases left in between. The length of the CDR3 is 15 residues. The CDR3 nucleotides read TGTGCCAGCAGCTTATCACGGGGCGGTAATGAAAAACTGTTTTTT. As protein: CASSLSRGGNEKLFF.